This TCR beta chain was identified during a study of PD-L1 blockade in urothelial cancer. Study background: It was at 3 weeks (second dose) and 6 weeks after treatment start that blood was analyzed.

The time point was: pretreatment peripheral blood. Metastatic or locally advanced urothelial carcinoma was present in the patients. Profiled with immunoSEQ multiplex PCR; TCRdb holds only in-frame clones, not every one. The data contain more than 50,000 clones, 81% of them singletons. The V end was cut by 5 bases, the J end by 7 bases, with 30 bases between. The germline gives CDR1 MRHNA, CDR2 SNTAGT. The CDR3 is 19 amino acids. The sequence was obtained from a man in his 70s with urothelial cancer. The J gene is TRBJ2-1, the V gene TRBV6-4, with a weak D call TRBD2 (7 bases). Material: PBMCs, obtained around atezolizumab (anti-PD-L1) treatment. The CDR3 bases are TGTGCCAGCAGTAGATTCAACTTGGGGGCGGGGGAGGAACTGAATGAGCAGTTCTTC. Encoded protein: CASSRFNLGAGEELNEQFF.